The present TCR beta chain was sequenced within a study of identical twins. Germline V gene data show CDR1 as DFQATT and CDR2 as SNEGSKA (reference sequence). V lost 0 bases and J 8 bases, leaving 16 bases between the germline ends. This CDR3 comprises 14 residues. TCRdb reprocessed the 5' RACE reads via MiXCR and lists one record per CDR3 protein. The table records about 100,000 distinct CDR3 sequences, under 7% of them present only once. This clonotype has at least ten counts. This TCR was recovered from a woman between 45 and 60 years old in good health. This chain joins TRBV20-1 and TRBJ1-2; D call uncertain. Specimen: memory T cells sorted from blood. The CDR3 region is CSARDFSHLEGYTF. For the CDR3, the DNA is TGCAGTGCTAGAGATTTCAGCCACCTAGAGGGCTACACCTTC.